This TCR beta chain was obtained from a study of blood T cell repertoires in COVID-19. Sequencing was performed with immunoSEQ multiplex PCR; in TCRdb, only in-frame clones are kept and a portion is missing. Of fewer than 350,000 clones detected, about 90% appear once; the ten largest clones hold about 4%. Germline lookup yields CDR1 SGHRS and CDR2 YFSETQ. The CDR3 spans 15 residues. After removal of 4 bases from V and 4 bases from J, the junction contained 8 bases not matched to a gene. The chain has TRBV5-1 and TRBJ2-1; 7 bases map to TRBD2. The sequence was collected from a woman younger than 45 with acute COVID-19. Sequencing used PBMCs or T cells enriched from blood (not recorded which). The CDR3 nucleotides read TGCGCCAGCAGCACCCTAGCGGAGAAGTACAATGAGCAGTTCTTC. Translation gives CASSTLAEKYNEQFF.